Only a few counts were recorded for the clone carrying this TCR beta chain. Its antigen is currently unknown. Data came from immunoSEQ multiplex PCR; TCRdb stores just in-frame clones and leaves some out. The table includes roughly 500,000 clones, around 80% detected once. The CDR3 is 15 amino acids. From germline, CDR1 is MGHRA and CDR2 YSYEKL. Trimming took off 1 base at V and 5 bases at J, with 14 bases between the two ends. The data derive from a study of shared clonotypes between healthy human individuals. Findings and caveats of the study: An expected dependence of interdonor clonotype sharing on sequencing depth was noted. Sample collection involved blood only; tissue repertoires are likely different. In having few donors, the study represented limited genetic and exposure-history diversity.

This clonotype originated in a woman aged 40 to 50 in good health. Some clones in this sample may be carry-over from other donors' samples. This chain links TRBV4-1 with TRBJ2-5, with a weak D call TRBD1 (6 bases). Material for sequencing was PBMCs. The CDR3 spells CASSQGRGGVETQYF. The CDR3 coding sequence is TGCGCCAGCAGCCAAGGCAGGGGTGGAGTGGAGACCCAGTACTTC.